The subject of this entry is one T cell receptor (beta chain). Its target is not known. This entry comes from a study of Ad26.COV2.S vaccination and SARS-CoV-2 variants. Study-wide results and limits: It was found that vaccine and placebo recipients had similar non-spike TCR breadth. TCR breadth and depth estimates may have understated total T cell responses.

Method: immunoSEQ multiplex PCR; TCRdb's copy keeps in-frame clones and lacks some. The data show 200,000 to 250,000 clones, 88% seen once. As to treatment: some 20 received Ad26.COV2.S at low or high dose, single or two shots; several received placebo; per-sample allocation not given. After the first vaccine or placebo injection, samples were drawn on day 63. Adults aged 18-55 years in Boston included the donor. Vaccination employed an Ad26 vector expressing the Wuhan-strain SARS-CoV-2 spike. Germline V gene lookup returns CDR1 SNHLY and CDR2 FYNNEI. The CDR3 consists of 13 residues. Deletions cut 3 bases from V and 6 bases from J, with 9 bases between.

V usage is TRBV2 and J usage is TRBJ2-1; perhaps TRBD1 as D (5 bases). The clonotype was recovered from a person between 18 and 65 years old who received the Ad26.COV2.S COVID-19 vaccine or a placebo. The material was peripheral blood, obtained in a trial of Ad26.COV2.S vaccine versus placebo. CDR3 sequence: CASSDFGANEQFF. CDR3 bases: TGTGCCAGCAGTGACTTTGGGGCCAATGAGCAGTTCTTC.